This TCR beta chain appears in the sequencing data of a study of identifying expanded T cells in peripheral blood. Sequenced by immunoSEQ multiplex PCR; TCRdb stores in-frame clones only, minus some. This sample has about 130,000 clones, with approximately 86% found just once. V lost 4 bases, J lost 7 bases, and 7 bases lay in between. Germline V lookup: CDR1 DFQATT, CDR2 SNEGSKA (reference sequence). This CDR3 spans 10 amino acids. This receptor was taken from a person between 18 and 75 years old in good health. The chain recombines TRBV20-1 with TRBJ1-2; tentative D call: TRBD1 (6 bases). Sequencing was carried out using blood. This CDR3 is CSATGAGYTF. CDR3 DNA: TGCAGTGCTACAGGGGCTGGCTACACCTTC.